The 9 T cell receptor beta chains in this list originate from one sample, sequenced in a study of T cells in Graves' hyperthyroidism and ophthalmopathy. The investigators amplified TCR beta CDR3 regions from RNA transcripts. Initially, a first-round RT-PCR of the TCR CDR3 employed the HTBI primer set. TCRdb reanalysed the multiplex PCR reads using MiXCR and keeps one entry per CDR3 protein. The repertoire includes approximately 620,000 distinct CDR3 sequences, 14% of them detected once, and 4.5% to 6% sits in the top ten. Sequencing was performed on blood. Source of these receptors: a woman in her 30s with Graves' hyperthyroidism that later progressed to Graves' ophthalmopathy.

The chain carries TRBV14 and TRBJ2-1; D is ambiguous. The V and J ends lost 1 base and 8 bases respectively, with 9 bases between them. Per germline, CDR1 SGHDN and CDR2 FVKESK. The CDR3 has 13 residues. CDR3 loop: CASSQVPPDEQFF. The CDR3 DNA reads TGTGCCAGCAGCCAAGTTCCCCCCGATGAGCAGTTCTTC.

There are many counts of this clonotype. This chain links TRBV11-2 with TRBJ1-1; tentatively, D is TRBD1 (6 bases). There are 12 residues in the CDR3. V shed 4 bases and J shed 7 bases, with 10 bases lying between them. Germline assignment: CDR1 SGHAT and CDR2 FQNNGV. CDR3 nucleotides: TGTGCCAGCAGCTCGCAGGGGCTTGAAGCTTTCTTT. This gives the protein CASSSQGLEAFF.

This clonotype has a handful of counts. The V gene is TRBV25-1, the J gene TRBJ1-6; D remains unclear. Trimming took off 1 base at V and 6 bases at J, with 7 bases between the two ends. The CDR3 contains 14 residues. CDR1 MGHDK and CDR2 SYGVNS come from the germline V gene. CDR3 in DNA: TGTGCCAGCAGTGAATTTGATATTAATTCACCCCTCCACTTT. Encoded protein: CASSEFDINSPLHF.

This chain uses TRBV20-1 with TRBJ1-6, with D perhaps TRBD1 (5 bases). The CDR3 is 16 amino acids. The V and J ends lost 6 bases and 4 bases respectively, with 19 bases between them. Per the germline V gene, CDR1 is DFQATT and CDR2 is SNEGSKA (reference sequence). CDR3 region: CSAPSGPGRYNSPLHF. CDR3 DNA sequence: TGCAGTGCCCCCTCAGGGCCAGGGCGATATAATTCACCCCTCCACTTT.

A remark on this clonotype: At one of its ends the junction is not consistent with the germline gene, which may arise from a read error. V gene TRBV30 combines with J gene TRBJ2-7; D may match TRBD1 or TRBD2 (5 bases each). This CDR3 has 13 amino acids. The germline V gene encodes CDR1 GTSNPN and CDR2 SVGIG (reference sequence). DNA of the CDR3: TGTGCCTGGGCCCGGGACCTCTCCGACGAGCAGTACTTC. Protein: CAWARDLSDEQYF. Using reference TRBV30 and TRBJ2-7 for the parts outside the CDR3, the full variable domain is SQTIHQWPATLVQPVGSPLSLECTVEGTSNPNLYWYRQAAGRGLQLLFYSVGIGQISSEVPQNLSASRPQDRQFILSSKKLLLSDSGFYLCAWARDLSDEQYFGPGTRLTVT.

V usage is TRBV7-3 and J usage is TRBJ2-7, with D possibly being TRBD1 or TRBD2 (5 bases each). CDR3 length: 14 residues. Germline lookup yields CDR1 SGHTA and CDR2 FQGTGA. V was trimmed by 5 bases and J by 3 bases, leaving 14 bases between them. The CDR3 coding sequence is TGTGCCAGCAGCCCCGGGACCGCAGACTACGAGCAGTACTTC. Its protein is CASSPGTADYEQYF.

Regarding this clonotype: A read error may be the cause here, since a much bigger clone is one base away. The CDR3 here is CASSQGGFYGHTF. For the CDR3, the DNA is TGTGCCAGCAGCCAAGGGGGTTTCTATGGCCACACCTTC. The rearrangement joins TRBV7-2 to TRBJ1-2; D may be TRBD1 (6 bases). The CDR3 length is 13 residues. Germline V gene lookup returns CDR1 SGHTA and CDR2 FQGNSA.

This clonotype was observed at least ten times. The chain uses TRBV5-1 and TRBJ1-1; D is uncertain. Germline CDR1 is SGHRS and CDR2 is YFSETQ. This CDR3 has 14 amino acids. The V end lost 4 bases, the J end lost 0 bases, and 10 bases lay between the germline ends. This chain's CDR3 is CASSPDPLNTEAFF. CDR3 sequence (DNA): TGCGCCAGCAGCCCGGACCCCCTGAACACTGAAGCTTTCTTT.

This clonotype was picked up many times. The rearrangement joins TRBV5-1 to TRBJ2-7; D ambiguous. V lost 2 bases, J lost 6 bases, and 15 bases lay in between. This CDR3 is built from 14 residues. From germline, CDR1 is SGHRS and CDR2 YFSETQ. The CDR3 region has the DNA TGCGCCAGCAGCTTACCCGACTCCTTCTTCGAGCAGTACTTC. Amino acids: CASSLPDSFFEQYF.